The clone carrying this TCR beta chain has ten or more counts. This sample is part of a study of T-cell reconstitution after alpha-beta-depleted transplantation in children. CDR3 length: 15 residues. V shed 1 base and J 3 bases; nucleotides not matched to a gene: 9. Germline V gene data show CDR1 as DFQATT and CDR2 as SNEGSKA (reference sequence). TCRbeta library preparation incorporated unique molecular identifiers. TCRdb ran MiXCR on the PCR reads and lists one entry per CDR3 protein. The data show around 410,000 distinct CDR3 sequences, about 11% seen once. The origin of this receptor is a human donor who donated a stem cell graft to a child with acute myeloid leukemia. Source: PBMCs from the stem cell graft donor, taken from the stem cell graft. This chain uses TRBV20-1 with TRBJ2-7; 7 positions match TRBD1. The CDR3 DNA is TGCAGTGCTAGAGCCTCCGGGACAGCTAACTACGAGCAGTACTTC. Translated, it gives CSARASGTANYEQYF.